The 20 T cell receptor beta chains presented below share a single source sample, sequenced in a study of blood T cell repertoires in COVID-19. Generated by immunoSEQ multiplex PCR, the TCRdb table keeps only in-frame clones and is missing some. The repertoire holds over 200,000 clones, with roughly 90% as singletons. Sequenced input: peripheral blood. The receptors stem from a human donor in a cohort sampled during active COVID-19.

The CDR3 protein is CASSPLNYDSREDQPQHF. As DNA, the CDR3 is TGTGCCAGCAGTCCCCTCAATTATGACTCTCGCGAGGATCAGCCCCAGCATTTT. J is TRBJ1-5 and V is TRBV6-6, with no clear D. V was trimmed by 5 bases and J by 5 bases, leaving 25 bases between them. In germline, CDR1 is MNHNY, CDR2 SVGAGI (reference sequence). This CDR3 has 18 amino acids.

At least ten counts were recorded for this clone. The CDR3 reads CASTVRSGNTIYF. The DNA for the CDR3 is TGTGCCAGCACCGTTCGGTCTGGAAACACCATATATTTT. The chain links TRBV6-5 to TRBJ1-3; D unresolved. CDR1 and CDR2 from the germline V gene are MNHEY and SVGAGI. This CDR3 is built from 13 residues. Trimming pared 7 bases from V and 1 base from J, leaving 8 bases between.

The chain recombines TRBV6-5 with TRBJ2-1; 12 nucleotides agree with TRBD2. The germline V gene has CDR1 MNHEY and CDR2 SVGAGI. The CDR3 runs 15 residues. V lost 8 bases, J lost 7 bases, and 9 bases stayed unmatched. In nucleotides, the CDR3 is TGTGCCAGCCCGGGACTAGCGGGTCCAGGGAATGAGCAGTTCTTC. Translated, it gives CASPGLAGPGNEQFF.

This clone was observed a few times. This sample includes further DNA sequences coding for the same CDR3. V usage is TRBV7-9 and J usage is TRBJ2-7; D gene unclear. The CDR3 runs to 12 residues. Trimming pared 1 base from V and 3 bases from J, leaving 4 bases between. Germline CDR1 SEHNR, CDR2 FQNEAQ (reference sequence). This chain's CDR3 is CASSLDNYEQYF. The CDR3 nucleotides read TGTGCCAGCAGCTTAGACAACTACGAGCAGTACTTC.

The chain has TRBV10-3 and TRBJ1-2; D remains ambiguous. Germline CDR1 ENHRY, CDR2 SYGVKD. V shed 0 bases and J shed 5 bases, with 25 bases lying between them. The CDR3 contains 19 residues. The chain's CDR3 is CAISESSLSQVLSRYGYTF. The DNA for the CDR3 is TGTGCCATCAGTGAGTCGAGTCTTAGTCAGGTGTTATCCCGGTATGGCTACACCTTC.

The chain employs TRBV5-1 and TRBJ1-2; 8 bases are a match to TRBD1. Germline V lookup: CDR1 SGHRS, CDR2 YFSETQ. The CDR3 is 15 residues long. V gave up 0 bases and J gave up 8 bases; unmatched junction bases: 9. Written as DNA, the CDR3 is TGCGCCAGCAGCTTGGAAACAGGGGGGTATCGGGGCTACACCTTC. Amino acid sequence: CASSLETGGYRGYTF.

Points on this clone: Different DNA sequences within this sample yield the same CDR3. The chain uses TRBV7-2 and TRBJ2-7; TRBD2 aligns across 11 bases. CDR3 length equals 15 residues. The germline V gene has CDR1 SGHTA and CDR2 FQGNSA. Losses at the gene ends were 4 bases for V and 3 bases for J; bases not matched to a gene: 5. Written as DNA, the CDR3 is TGTGCCAGCAGCTCCGGGACTAGCGGTTTCTACGAGCAGTACTTC. It translates to CASSSGTSGFYEQYF.

This clone has just a few counts. The chain is built from TRBV6-6 and TRBJ1-1; the D gene is possibly TRBD1 (5 bases). The CDR3 sequence is 13 residues long. V shed 7 bases and J shed 11 bases, with 20 bases lying between them. The germline CDR1 and CDR2 sequences are MNHNY and SVGAGI (reference sequence). The CDR3 protein is CASNDGRGGLAFF. Written as DNA, the CDR3 is TGTGCCAGCAACGACGGAAGGGGTGGATTGGCTTTCTTT.

The genes are TRBV19 and TRBJ1-1; TRBD1 aligns across 7 bases. The CDR3 covers 17 residues. V dropped 4 bases and J dropped 0; count of bases not matched to a gene: 11. The germline V gene encodes CDR1 LNHDA and CDR2 SQIVND (reference sequence). This chain's CDR3 is CASSRGDRALMNTEAFF. Written as DNA, the CDR3 is TGTGCCAGTAGTAGAGGAGACAGGGCCCTTATGAACACTGAAGCTTTCTTT.

This chain uses TRBV19 with TRBJ2-1, with 12 bases lining up with TRBD1. The germline gives CDR1 LNHDA, CDR2 SQIVND (reference sequence). V gave up 9 bases and J gave up 9 bases; unmatched junction bases: 12. This CDR3 comprises 15 residues. CDR3: CASRRTGTGGLEQFF. DNA for the CDR3: TGTGCCAGCCGAAGAACCGGGACAGGGGGCCTTGAGCAGTTCTTC. The full variable domain, rest sourced from reference TRBV19 and TRBJ2-1, is DGGITQSPKYLFRKEGQNVTLSCEQNLNHDAMYWYRQDPGQGLRLIYYSQIVNDFQKGDIAEGYSVSREKKESFPLTVTSAQKNPTAFYLCASRRTGTGGLEQFFGPGTRLTVL.

This clone appeared once. The chain joins TRBV25-1 to TRBJ2-6; perhaps TRBD1 as D (6 bases). Germline V CDR1 and CDR2: MGHDK, SYGVNS. CDR3 size: 16 residues. V gave up 5 bases and J gave up 1 base, with 12 bases separating them. DNA of the CDR3: TGTGCCAGCAGTCCACACGGACAGTCTGGGGCCAACGTCCTGACTTTC. This codes for CASSPHGQSGANVLTF.

In this sample, this clone turned up once. The V gene is TRBV19, the J gene TRBJ1-1; D unclear. Trimming left V 0 bases short and J 5 bases short, with 13 bases between. The V gene's germline CDR1 is LNHDA and CDR2 SQIVND (reference sequence). The CDR3 loop spans 15 amino acids. The CDR3 loop is CASSIDIQKYTEAFF. The CDR3 region has the DNA TGTGCCAGTAGTATAGATATACAGAAATATACTGAAGCTTTCTTT.

This clone occurred a few times. The rearrangement joins TRBV11-3 to TRBJ2-3, with unresolved D. This CDR3 comprises 16 residues. Trimming pared 2 bases from V and 2 bases from J, leaving 14 bases between. Germline V gene data show CDR1 as SGHNT and CDR2 as YENEEA. CDR3 amino acids: CASSLSSSSPTDTQYF. As DNA, the CDR3 is TGTGCCAGCAGCTTATCGTCTAGTTCCCCCACAGATACGCAGTATTTT. Full variable domain (missing parts from reference TRBV11-3 and TRBJ2-3): EAGVVQSPRYKIIEKKQPVAFWCNPISGHNTLYWYLQNLGQGPELLIRYENEEAVDDSQLPKDRFSAERLKGVDSTLKIQPAELGDSAVYLCASSLSSSSPTDTQYFGPGTRLTVL.

The chain recombines TRBV19 with TRBJ2-1; a possible D gene is TRBD2 (6 bases). The V gene lost 8 bases and the J gene lost 10 bases, with 9 bases spanning the gap. Germline values: CDR1 LNHDA, CDR2 SQIVND (reference sequence). The CDR3 length is 10 residues. The CDR3 sequence is CASGGTEQFF. The CDR3 DNA follows: TGTGCCAGTGGGGGGACGGAGCAGTTCTTC.

CDR3 sequence reads: CASSERGGAMFYGYTF. CDR3 nucleotide sequence: TGTGCCAGCAGTGAACGCGGGGGCGCCATGTTTTATGGCTACACCTTC. This chain connects TRBV6-1 to TRBJ1-2; D might be TRBD1 (6 bases). Germline values: CDR1 MNHNS, CDR2 SASEGT. This CDR3 comprises 16 residues. V was shortened by 2 bases and J by 5 bases, with 18 bases between the two germline ends.

This chain connects TRBV18 to TRBJ2-7, with 11 bases that match TRBD1. The trim removed 5 bases at V and 5 bases at J, leaving 8 bases unmatched. This CDR3 contains 15 residues. Germline assignment: CDR1 KGHSH and CDR2 LQKENI. The DNA for the CDR3 is TGTGCCAGCTCATCCTATGGACAGGGGGCCAACGAGCAGTACTTC. Protein sequence: CASSSYGQGANEQYF.

This rearrangement joins TRBV6-2 or TRBV6-3 to TRBJ2-7; D gene unclear. This CDR3 contains 13 residues. Trimming removed 2 bases at V and 6 bases at J, with 11 bases between. Germline CDR1 MNHEY, CDR2 SVGEGT. The CDR3 DNA reads TGTGCCAGCAGTTACGCCCCGCTCGGCGAGCAGTACTTC. Its translation: CASSYAPLGEQYF.

This CDR3 reads CASPDRGRWDTEAFF. The DNA for the CDR3 is TGTGCCAGTCCTGACAGGGGGCGGTGGGACACTGAAGCTTTCTTT. This chain connects TRBV7-2 to TRBJ1-1, with 10 bases lining up with TRBD1. Germline V gene data show CDR1 as SGHTA and CDR2 as FQGNSA. V lost 9 bases and J lost 3; bases outside the gene matches: 10. The CDR3 has 15 residues. Using reference TRBV7-2 and TRBJ1-1 for the parts outside the CDR3, the full variable domain is GAGVSQSPSNKVTEKGKDVELRCDPISGHTALYWYRQSLGQGLEFLIYFQGNSAPDKSGLPSDRFSAERTGGSVSTLTIQRTQQEDSAVYLCASPDRGRWDTEAFFGQGTRLTVV.

The chain recombines TRBV28 with TRBJ2-2, with TRBD1 matching 8 bases. V shed 6 bases and J 1 base; nucleotides not matched to a gene: 13. Germline loops: CDR1 MDHEN, CDR2 SYDVKM. The CDR3 has 18 residues. CDR3: CASSYLKTGALNTGELFF. DNA of the CDR3: TGTGCCAGCAGCTACCTTAAGACAGGGGCCTTGAACACCGGGGAGCTGTTTTTT.

The rearrangement joins TRBV7-9 to TRBJ1-1; D remains ambiguous. The germline CDR1 and CDR2 sequences are SEHNR and FQNEAQ (reference sequence). Trimming pared 2 bases from V and 1 base from J, leaving 8 bases between. The CDR3 totals 14 residues. The CDR3 bases are TGTGCCAGCAGCTTAAACGCGGGGAACACTGAAGCTTTCTTT. Its protein product is CASSLNAGNTEAFF. The whole variable domain, remainder taken from reference TRBV7-9 and TRBJ1-1, is DTGVSQNPRHKITKRGQNVTFRCDPISEHNRLYWYRQTLGQGPEFLTYFQNEAQLEKSRLLSDRFSAERPKGSFSTLEIQRTEQGDSAMYLCASSLNAGNTEAFFGQGTRLTVV.